The source of this TCR beta chain is a study of PD-L1 blockade in urothelial cancer. About the research overall: About 90% of the roughly 30 patients were men who had bladder-origin urothelial cancer.

V lost 6 bases to trimming and J lost 6 bases; unmatched junction nucleotides: 7. Germline CDR1 reads LNHDA; CDR2 reads SQIVND (reference sequence). This CDR3 has 14 residues. Time point denoted: pretreatment peripheral blood. Per-patient samples, pretreatment and on-treatment, numbered 1 to 8. Only in-frame clones appear in the TCRdb table, and some are missing; sequencing was by immunoSEQ multiplex PCR. This sample has around 100,000 clones; around 87% occur once, and the top ten carry roughly 2%. This sequence joins TRBV19 and TRBJ1-5; 8 nucleotides align to TRBD1. Sequencing used PBMCs, obtained around atezolizumab (anti-PD-L1) treatment. The sequence was collected from a man aged 55 to 70 with urothelial cancer. DNA for the CDR3: TGTGCCAGTAGCACGACAGGGGTCGGTCAGCCCCAGCATTTT. Protein sequence: CASSTTGVGQPQHF.